Presented here are 2 T cell receptor beta chains from one specimen sequenced in a study of cytomegalovirus exposure and HLA in healthy donors. 60 Vbeta and 13 Jbeta primers were used in PCR. Generated by immunoSEQ multiplex PCR, the TCRdb table keeps only in-frame clones and is missing some. The sample holds under 110,000 clones; roughly four fifths are singletons and the top ten take approximately 3.7%. The sequencing input was PBMCs. Receptors originate from a man in his 60s in good health and CMV-seronegative.

The chain recombines TRBV11-2 with TRBJ2-5, with D maybe TRBD2 (5 bases). The germline V gene has CDR1 SGHAT and CDR2 FQNNGV. V shed 3 bases and J shed 5 bases, with 7 bases lying between them. This CDR3 has 12 amino acids. CDR3 nucleotide sequence: TGTGCCAGCAGCTTCGGGATGGAGACCCAGTACTTC. Residues: CASSFGMETQYF.

The chain combines TRBV18 with TRBJ1-1; no clear D gene. The CDR3 is made up of 15 amino acids. V lost 2 bases and J lost 1, with 11 bases in between. CDR1 KGHSH and CDR2 LQKENI come from the germline V gene. CDR3 loop: CASSPGGEKNTEAFF. The CDR3 DNA is TGTGCCAGCTCACCAGGCGGGGAAAAGAACACTGAAGCTTTCTTT.